This T cell receptor (beta chain) was sequenced in a study of T cells in women clearing cervical HPV infection. For the study at large: Control women cleared a single incident HPV16 infection within 12 months. HLA type could not be excluded as a confounder. Case blood was drawn when the lesion was first found; control blood after infection became undetectable.

Findings and caveats of the study: Controls had more TRBV6-7 (about 0.16%) than cases (0.11%).

This CDR3 is 16 amino acids long. V lost 5 bases, J lost 0 bases, and 11 bases lay in between. Per germline, CDR1 SNHLY and CDR2 FYNNEI. Method: immunoSEQ multiplex PCR; TCRdb's copy keeps in-frame clones and lacks some. The sample shows around 46,000 clones, and approximately 40% sits with its ten largest clones. Concerning this clone: Its antigen is not known. The read falls 3 residues short of the CDR3 end, and the missing part is taken from the germline J gene.

The V call is TRBV2, the J call TRBJ1-6; tentatively, D is TRBD1 (6 bases). Sequencing was carried out using blood buffy coat. The TCR comes from a woman aged 18-70 years with a cervical HPV16 infection that either progressed to CIN3+ or cleared (not recorded which). CDR3 DNA, as far as it was read: TGTGCCAGCAGTTCTGGACAGAGCTCCTATAATTCACCC. Protein sequence: CASSSGQSSYNSP. The CDR3 in full is CASSSGQSSYNSPLHF.